These T cell receptor beta chains were read from a single sample in a study of T cell responses to AZD1222 COVID-19 vaccine. Repertoires were generated with immunoSEQ multiplex PCR, while TCRdb's copy carries only in-frame clones and drops some. The top ten clones hold over 5% of a sample with 95,000 to 150,000 clones, under 95% of them seen once. The input for sequencing was peripheral blood, taken on day 0 of AZD1222 vaccination. Source of these receptors: an adult in good health. CDR3s include the opening cysteine and the closing phenylalanine or tryptophan. D genes are given only for firm matches. The size field is filled for only some rows; it gives once, few, many or a size class.

j_gene | v_gene | d_gene | abundance | len | CDR3aa | CDR3nt
TRBJ1-1 | TRBV27 | - | - | 14 | CASSLSWGDTEAFF | TGTGCCAGCAGTTTATCGTGGGGGGACACTGAAGCTTTCTTT
TRBJ1-2 | TRBV5-1 | - | - | 15 | CASSLSLAGNYGYTF | TGCGCCAGCAGCTTGTCGCTCGCCGGTAACTATGGCTACACCTTC
TRBJ1-6 | TRBV13 | - | - | 15 | CASSPRGLLNSPLHF | TGTGCCAGCAGCCCCAGGGGTCTTCTTAATTCACCCCTCCACTTT
TRBJ2-1 | TRBV14 | TRBD2 | once | 16 | CASSRLSGRGANEQFF | TGTGCCAGCAGCCGCCTTAGCGGGAGAGGAGCCAATGAGCAGTTCTTC
TRBJ1-2 | TRBV3-1/TRBV3-2 | - | - | 14 | CASSQIGLSGGYTF | TGTGCCAGCAGCCAGATAGGCCTCTCTGGGGGCTACACCTTC
TRBJ2-1 | TRBV19 | - | - | 13 | CASSPSRGHEQFF | TGTGCCAGTAGTCCCTCAAGGGGTCATGAGCAGTTCTTC
TRBJ2-1 | TRBV2 | - | - | 10 | CASPRDEQFF | TGTGCCAGCCCTCGGGATGAGCAGTTCTTC
TRBJ2-7 | TRBV6-5 | - | - | 13 | CASSPVGGYEQYF | TGTGCCAGCAGCCCCGTAGGGGGCTACGAGCAGTACTTC
TRBJ1-1 | TRBV28 | TRBD1 | - | 12 | CASSGQGRDAFF | TGTGCCAGCAGTGGACAGGGAAGGGACGCTTTCTTT
TRBJ2-7 | TRBV12-3/TRBV12-4 | - | - | 12 | CASSLGLYEQYF | TGTGCCAGCAGTTTGGGGCTCTACGAGCAGTACTTC
TRBJ1-6 | TRBV7-8 | TRBD1 | - | 17 | CASSLDEWDSKNSPLHF | TGTGCCAGCAGCTTAGACGAGTGGGACAGTAAGAATTCACCCCTCCACTTT
TRBJ1-2 | TRBV12-3/TRBV12-4 | - | - | 11 | CASSLGDGYTF | TGTGCCAGCAGTCTAGGTGATGGCTACACCTTC
TRBJ2-3 | TRBV27 | TRBD2 | - | 15 | CASSLKRGSTDTQYF | TGTGCCAGCAGCCTGAAGCGGGGTAGCACAGATACGCAGTATTTT
TRBJ2-7 | TRBV15 | - | few | 11 | CATSGVYEQYF | TGTGCCACCAGCGGAGTTTACGAGCAGTACTTC
TRBJ1-4 | TRBV5-1 | TRBD1 | - | 16 | CASSTDRGGRDEKLFF | TGCGCCAGCAGCACCGACAGGGGAGGGAGGGATGAAAAACTGTTTTTT
TRBJ2-1 | TRBV18 | TRBD2 | once | 16 | CASSLIGAGVDNEQFF | TGTGCCAGCTCACTCATCGGAGCGGGGGTCGATAATGAGCAGTTCTTC
TRBJ1-2 | TRBV3-1/TRBV3-2 | - | - | 13 | CAVGEGLSYGYTF | TGTGCCGTGGGGGAGGGGCTGAGCTATGGCTACACCTTC
TRBJ1-3 | TRBV4-2 | - | few | 21 | CASSQESVVSGTIRSGNTIYF | TGTGCCAGCAGCCAAGAATCAGTGGTGTCAGGGACTATTCGCTCTGGAAACACCATATATTTT
TRBJ2-1 | TRBV7-3 | TRBD2 | many | 15 | CASSASSGPYNEQFF | TGTGCCAGCAGCGCCTCTAGCGGACCCTACAATGAGCAGTTCTTC
TRBJ1-1 | TRBV28 | - | - | 15 | CASRAEGRANTEAFF | TGTGCCAGCCGTGCGGAGGGCAGGGCGAACACTGAAGCTTTCTTT
TRBJ1-2 | TRBV2 | - | - | 14 | CASSEIRDFYGYTF | TGTGCCAGCAGTGAGATCCGGGATTTTTATGGCTACACCTTC
TRBJ1-2 | TRBV7-3 | TRBD1 | - | 14 | CASSSSDRGFGYTF | TGTGCCAGCAGCTCTTCGGACAGGGGGTTCGGCTACACCTTC
TRBJ1-4 | TRBV27 | TRBD1 | - | 18 | CASSFRRGSLATNEKLFF | TGTGCCAGCAGTTTCCGCAGGGGGTCCCTTGCAACTAATGAAAAACTGTTTTTT
TRBJ2-5 | TRBV7-9 | - | - | 15 | CASSIPGPAQETQYF | TGTGCCAGCAGCATCCCGGGACCGGCCCAAGAGACCCAGTACTTC
TRBJ2-3 | TRBV5-1 | - | - | 14 | CASSPRPGTDTQYF | TGCGCCAGCAGTCCCCGTCCGGGCACAGATACGCAGTATTTT
TRBJ1-3 | TRBV7-8 | - | - | 15 | CASRSSGTSGNTIYF | TGTGCCAGCAGGTCAAGCGGGACCTCTGGAAACACCATATATTTT
TRBJ1-2 | TRBV28 | - | once | 11 | CASRTGLGYTF | TGTGCCAGCAGAACAGGGCTTGGCTACACCTTC
TRBJ2-1 | TRBV5-1 | TRBD2 | - | 18 | CASSTGLAGVGARDEQFF | TGCGCCAGCAGCACGGGACTAGCGGGAGTTGGGGCAAGGGATGAGCAGTTCTTC
TRBJ1-5 | TRBV30 | TRBD1 | - | 13 | CAWGTDSNQPQHF | TGTGCCTGGGGGACAGATAGCAATCAGCCCCAGCATTTT
TRBJ1-2 | TRBV2 | - | once | 13 | CASSEVGSHGYTF | TGTGCCAGCAGTGAAGTAGGAAGCCATGGCTACACCTTC
TRBJ1-2 | TRBV5-6 | TRBD1 | once | 15 | CASRPGTGPPLIYTF | TGTGCCAGCAGGCCCGGGACAGGGCCCCCCCTCATCTACACCTTC
TRBJ1-6 | TRBV5-1 | - | once | 13 | CASSRDDNSPLHF | TGCGCCAGCAGCCGGGACGATAATTCACCCCTCCACTTT
TRBJ2-3 | TRBV21-1 | - | - | 20 | CARNQTNLFASRVRTDTQYF | TGTGCCAGGAATCAAACAAACCTATTCGCCTCCAGGGTTCGCACAGATACGCAGTATTTT
TRBJ1-3 | TRBV15 | - | once | 12 | CATSRDRHTIYF | TGTGCCACCAGCAGAGATCGGCACACCATATATTTT
TRBJ2-5 | TRBV20-1 | - | - | 11 | CSARVFETQYF | TGCAGTGCTAGAGTGTTTGAGACCCAGTACTTC
TRBJ2-2 | TRBV5-5 | - | - | 14 | CASSWGDIGEKLFF | TGTGCCAGCAGCTGGGGGGACATCGGAGAGAAGCTGTTTTTT
TRBJ1-2 | TRBV5-1 | - | - | 13 | CASSLDRHYGYTF | TGCGCCAGCAGCTTGGACAGGCACTATGGCTACACCTTC
TRBJ1-3 | TRBV4-1 | TRBD1 | - | 14 | CASSQKDRDDTIYF | TGCGCCAGCAGCCAAAAGGACAGGGATGACACCATATATTTT
TRBJ1-2 | TRBV18 | - | - | 15 | CASSLGTGGDYGYTF | TGTGCCAGCTCACTAGGGACGGGAGGTGACTATGGCTACACCTTC
TRBJ1-5 | TRBV3-1/TRBV3-2 | - | - | 13 | CASSQDFVQPQHF | TGTGCCAGCAGCCAAGACTTCGTTCAGCCCCAGCATTTT
TRBJ1-2 | TRBV6-2/TRBV6-3 | - | - | 14 | CASSYSTQPYGYTF | TGTGCCAGCAGTTACTCGACCCAGCCCTATGGCTACACCTTC
TRBJ1-3 | TRBV4-2 | - | - | 15 | CASSGDSSSGNTIYF | TGTGCCAGCAGCGGAGACAGTTCATCTGGAAACACCATATATTTT
TRBJ1-5 | TRBV7-2 | - | - | 14 | CASSLGGNNQPQHF | TGTGCCAGCAGCTTGGGGGGGAACAATCAGCCCCAGCATTTT
TRBJ1-1 | TRBV10-1 | TRBD1 | - | 13 | CASRDRANTEAFF | TGCGCCAGCAGAGACAGGGCGAACACTGAAGCTTTCTTT
TRBJ1-6 | TRBV4-1 | - | - | 12 | CASTQDNSPLHF | TGCGCCAGCACCCAAGATAATTCACCCCTCCACTTT
TRBJ1-3 | TRBV7-2 | - | - | 16 | CASSLDQTGSGNTIYF | TGTGCCAGCAGCTTAGACCAGACGGGATCTGGAAACACCATATATTTT
TRBJ1-2 | TRBV10-3 | - | - | 15 | CAISESGTPNYGYTF | TGTGCCATCAGTGAGTCTGGGACACCTAACTATGGCTACACCTTC
TRBJ1-5 | TRBV2 | TRBD1 | - | 14 | CAGSRDRGHQPQHF | TGTGCCGGATCCCGGGACAGGGGGCATCAGCCCCAGCATTTT
TRBJ2-3 | TRBV29-1 | - | - | 14 | CSARRQGGTDTQYF | TGCAGCGCCCGCCGGCAGGGAGGCACAGATACGCAGTATTTT
TRBJ1-1 | TRBV2 | - | once | 13 | CASSRGENTEAFF | TGTGCCAGCAGCCGGGGAGAGAACACTGAAGCTTTCTTT
TRBJ2-1 | TRBV7-3 | - | - | 15 | CASSPVNGHGNEQFF | TGTGCCAGCAGCCCAGTAAACGGACATGGGAATGAGCAGTTCTTC
TRBJ1-1 | TRBV5-1 | TRBD1 | - | 14 | CASSSGQGNTEAFF | TGCGCCAGCAGCTCGGGACAGGGGAACACTGAAGCTTTCTTT
TRBJ2-5 | TRBV21-1 | - | - | 17 | CASSKAGRGVWEETQYF | TGTGCCAGCAGCAAAGCGGGGAGAGGGGTATGGGAAGAGACCCAGTACTTC
TRBJ2-3 | TRBV5-1 | - | - | 12 | CASSLSSDTQYF | TGCGCCAGCAGCTTGTCAAGCGATACGCAGTATTTT
TRBJ2-1 | TRBV6-4 | TRBD2 | - | 17 | CASSPGLAGGSYNEQFF | TGTGCCAGCAGCCCCGGACTAGCGGGAGGCTCCTACAATGAGCAGTTCTTC
TRBJ1-1 | TRBV5-1 | - | - | 16 | CASSSVGVPRDTEAFF | TGCGCCAGCAGCTCCGTCGGGGTCCCCCGCGACACTGAAGCTTTCTTT
TRBJ1-2 | TRBV6-1 | - | - | 15 | CASSEWRGSNYGYTF | TGTGCCAGCAGTGAATGGAGGGGTTCTAACTATGGCTACACCTTC